A single sample gave rise to the 25 T cell receptor beta chains below, sequenced in a study of radiotherapy plus CTLA-4 blockade in lung cancer. Sequencing used immunoSEQ multiplex PCR; TCRdb keeps in-frame clones, though not all of them. Among about 80,000 clones, approximately 84% were seen once, and the ten largest hold approximately 2%. The material was peripheral blood, obtained from a patient treated with radiotherapy plus ipilimumab. These receptors were collected from a human donor with non-small cell lung cancer who had a partial response to radiotherapy plus ipilimumab.

This chain uses TRBV6-1 with TRBJ2-2; D perhaps matches TRBD1 (5 bases). The germline gives CDR1 MNHNS, CDR2 SASEGT. V lost 6 bases and J 1 base, leaving 12 bases between the germline ends. CDR3 length: 15 residues. CDR3 nucleotides: TGTGCCAGCAGAACCGACAGTAGGAACACCGGGGAGCTGTTTTTT. Its translation: CASRTDSRNTGELFF.

V gene TRBV6-5 combines with J gene TRBJ1-1, with D perhaps TRBD1 (5 bases). Trimming pared 8 bases from V and 4 bases from J, leaving 11 bases between. Germline CDR1 and CDR2: MNHEY and SVGAGI. This CDR3 contains 12 residues. In DNA form, the CDR3 reads TGTGCCAGCGGGGCAGGCGCCACTGAAGCTTTCTTT. Its translation is CASGAGATEAFF.

The chain couples TRBV28 to TRBJ1-6; perhaps TRBD1 as D (5 bases). Looked up from germline, CDR1 is MDHEN and CDR2 is SYDVKM. CDR3 length: 12 amino acids. Deletions cut 5 bases from V and 10 bases from J, with 9 bases between. In DNA, the CDR3 is TGTGCCAGCAGTGGGGGGTTGTCACCCCTCCACTTT. Translated: CASSGGLSPLHF. The entire variable domain, with the rest obtained from reference TRBV28 and TRBJ1-6, is as follows: DVKVTQSSRYLVKRTGEKVFLECVQDMDHENMFWYRQDPGLGLRLIYFSYDVKMKEKGDIPEGYSVSREKKERFSLILESASTNQTSMYLCASSGGLSPLHFGNGTRLTVT.

V and J are TRBV18 and TRBJ2-1, with TRBD1 identical over 9 bases. The germline V gene has CDR1 KGHSH and CDR2 LQKENI. The CDR3 is 15 amino acids. The trim removed 4 bases at V and 8 bases at J, leaving 9 bases unmatched. In DNA, the CDR3 is TGTGCCAGCTCACTATCCGGGACAGGGTGGGATGAGCAGTTCTTC. Its translation: CASSLSGTGWDEQFF.

The chain uses TRBV9 and TRBJ1-2, with D tentatively TRBD1 (5 bases). The germline V gene encodes CDR1 SGDLS and CDR2 YYNGEE. The CDR3 runs 13 residues. V lost 2 bases and J lost 14, with 19 bases in between. CDR3: CASSVVDQGLRTF. CDR3 nucleotide sequence: TGTGCCAGCAGCGTGGTGGATCAGGGACTGCGAACCTTC.

The chain has TRBV28 and TRBJ1-6; possibly TRBD1 for D (5 bases). V lost 0 bases, J lost 14 bases, and 17 bases lay in between. Germline V gives CDR1 MDHEN, CDR2 SYDVKM. The CDR3 runs to 15 residues. CDR3 bases: TGTGCCAGCAGTTTATGGGGACCGGGACTCCGCACCCTCCACTTT. It encodes CASSLWGPGLRTLHF.

The rearrangement uses TRBV19 and TRBJ1-1; 8 bases match TRBD1. CDR1 LNHDA and CDR2 SQIVND come from the germline V gene (reference sequence). CDR3 size: 16 residues. The CDR3 loop reads CATRRDRTGLNTEAFF. The CDR3 DNA is TGTGCTACCCGGAGGGACAGGACAGGGCTGAACACTGAAGCTTTCTTT. The complete variable domain, with remaining parts taken from reference TRBV19 and TRBJ1-1, reads DGGITQSPKYLFRKEGQNVTLSCEQNLNHDAMYWYRQDPGQGLRLIYYSQIVNDFQKGDIAEGYSVSREKKESFPLTVTSAQKNPTAFYLCATRRDRTGLNTEAFFGQGTRLTVV.

The V call is TRBV28, the J call TRBJ2-1, with TRBD2 matching over 8 bases. The junction had 6 bases not matched to a gene; V was cut back by 7 bases and J by 7 bases. CDR1 MDHEN and CDR2 SYDVKM come from the germline V gene. The length of the CDR3 is 13 residues. CDR3 nucleotides: TGTGCCAGCACAGCGCGGGAGGAAAATGAGCAGTTCTTC. Translation gives CASTAREENEQFF.

The table lists this clone with a count of one. The chain carries TRBV7-2 and TRBJ1-5, with D possibly matching TRBD1 (5 bases). The germline V gene has CDR1 SGHTA and CDR2 FQGNSA. Trimming stripped 5 bases from V and 7 bases from J, with 18 bases between. The CDR3 has 15 amino acids. The CDR3 is CASSPDQGGRQPQHF. In DNA, the CDR3 is TGTGCCAGCAGCCCGGATCAGGGTGGGCGACAGCCCCAGCATTTT. Looking up the rest from reference TRBV7-2 and TRBJ1-5 gives the full variable domain: GAGVSQSPSNKVTEKGKDVELRCDPISGHTALYWYRQSLGQGLEFLIYFQGNSAPDKSGLPSDRFSAERTGGSVSTLTIQRTQQEDSAVYLCASSPDQGGRQPQHFGDGTRLSIL.

This clone was counted only a few times. This sequence joins TRBV15 and TRBJ1-5; tentatively, D is TRBD1 (5 bases). This CDR3 region has 14 residues. V shed 8 bases and J shed 0 bases, with 11 bases lying between them. The germline V gene encodes CDR1 LNHNV and CDR2 YYDKDF (reference sequence). CDR3 DNA: TGTGCCACCCCCAGGGCCTATAGCAATCAGCCCCAGCATTTT. Its translation: CATPRAYSNQPQHF.

The V and J genes are TRBV28 and TRBJ1-2, with D possibly being TRBD1 (5 bases). Trimming stripped 4 bases from V and 1 base from J, with 19 bases between. CDR1 is MDHEN, CDR2 SYDVKM, per germline. The CDR3 loop spans 17 amino acids. This CDR3 reads CASSSDSLIQNNYGYTF. CDR3 DNA: TGTGCCAGCAGTTCCGACAGTCTGATCCAAAATAACTATGGCTACACCTTC.

The chain combines TRBV27 with TRBJ1-2, with D perhaps matching TRBD1 (5 bases). Trimming took off 5 bases at V and 0 bases at J, with 19 bases between the two ends. Germline V gives CDR1 MNHEY, CDR2 SMNVEV (reference sequence). CDR3 length: 17 residues. DNA for the CDR3: TGTGCCAGCAGTAGTTTTTTAGGCAGGGTAGCTAACTATGGCTACACCTTC. It is translated as CASSSFLGRVANYGYTF.

The rearrangement joins TRBV9 to TRBJ2-1; 12 nucleotides match TRBD2. The length of the CDR3 is 18 residues. Germline CDR1 reads SGDLS; CDR2 reads YYNGEE. The V and J ends lost 0 bases and 4 bases, in that order; junction bases with no gene match: 8. For the CDR3, the DNA is TGTGCCAGCAGCGTAGGACTAGCGGGAGCAAGTGGTTACAATGAGCAGTTCTTC. Its protein is CASSVGLAGASGYNEQFF.

The chain links TRBV7-2 to TRBJ2-1, with a tentative D call TRBD2 (6 bases). This CDR3 is built from 15 residues. V was trimmed by 2 bases and J by 10 bases, leaving 18 bases between them. The germline V gene has CDR1 SGHTA and CDR2 FQGNSA. DNA for the CDR3: TGTGCCAGCAGCTTACCCTACCCGAGTGCGGGAGAGCAGTTCTTC. Its translation: CASSLPYPSAGEQFF. Drawing the rest from reference TRBV7-2 and TRBJ2-1, the complete variable domain is GAGVSQSPSNKVTEKGKDVELRCDPISGHTALYWYRQSLGQGLEFLIYFQGNSAPDKSGLPSDRFSAERTGGSVSTLTIQRTQQEDSAVYLCASSLPYPSAGEQFFGPGTRLTVL.

The J gene is TRBJ2-1, the V gene TRBV7-2, with 9 nucleotides matching TRBD2. The germline gives CDR1 SGHTA, CDR2 FQGNSA. Unmatched junction bases numbered 4, after V lost 4 bases and J lost 6 bases. This CDR3 spans 14 amino acids. CDR3 sequence reads: CASSSGTSPNEQFF. In DNA form, the CDR3 reads TGTGCCAGCAGCTCCGGGACTAGCCCCAATGAGCAGTTCTTC.

The rearrangement uses TRBV10-2 and TRBJ2-7, with D maybe TRBD2 (5 bases). V dropped 6 bases and J dropped 7 bases, with 19 bases sitting between them. Per germline, CDR1 WSHSY and CDR2 SAAADI. The CDR3 extends over 14 amino acids. CDR3 bases: TGCGCCAGCAGCCCAGCGGTCAGAACCCCTGAGCAGTACTTC. Residues: CASSPAVRTPEQYF.

This clone was detected once. This chain links TRBV5-1 with TRBJ2-3; weak D call: TRBD2 (6 bases). This CDR3 has 15 residues. Germline loops: CDR1 SGHRS, CDR2 YFSETQ. The germline V and J ends were trimmed by 5 bases and 0 bases, with 13 bases remaining between them. CDR3 nucleotides: TGCGCCAGCAGAAAAGGACTACAGAGCACAGATACGCAGTATTTT. It is translated as CASRKGLQSTDTQYF.

The chain employs TRBV19 and TRBJ1-1; D is unresolved. Germline-derived CDR1 and CDR2 are LNHDA and SQIVND (reference sequence). CDR3 size: 14 residues. The V gene lost 1 base and the J gene lost 6 bases, with 12 bases spanning the gap. The CDR3 bases are TGTGCCAGTAGTATAGTGGGCAGGATGGCTGAAGCTTTCTTT. Residues: CASSIVGRMAEAFF.

The rearrangement links TRBV28 to TRBJ2-3, with a weak D call TRBD1 (6 bases). The V gene lost 1 base and the J gene lost 1 base, with 9 bases spanning the gap. Germline V gene sequence: CDR1 MDHEN, CDR2 SYDVKM. This CDR3 comprises 15 residues. The CDR3: CASSLSGAGTDTQYF. Written as DNA, the CDR3 is TGTGCCAGCAGTTTATCAGGGGCGGGCACAGATACGCAGTATTTT.

This chain uses TRBV2 with TRBJ2-5, with 9 bases identical to TRBD1. V trimming: 3 bases; J trimming: 5 bases; junction bases outside the gene matches: 4. In germline, CDR1 is SNHLY, CDR2 FYNNEI. The CDR3 runs 14 residues. In DNA, the CDR3 is TGTGCCAGCAGTGACAGGACAGGGGTTGAGACCCAGTACTTC. Residues: CASSDRTGVETQYF.

The rearrangement links TRBV7-6 to TRBJ2-2; 8 bases are shared with TRBD1. CDR1 SGHVS and CDR2 FNYEAQ come from the germline V gene. V was pared by 1 base and J by 1 base, with 8 bases of the junction left unmatched. The CDR3 covers 18 residues. Written as DNA, the CDR3 is TGTGCCAGCAGCTTAGTAATAAGACAGGGGAGGAACACCGGGGAGCTGTTTTTT. Translation gives CASSLVIRQGRNTGELFF.

The V gene is TRBV10-3, the J gene TRBJ1-3; 9 bases are a match to TRBD1. The CDR3 extends over 18 amino acids. Germline CDR1 is ENHRY and CDR2 is SYGVKD. The J segment lost 4 bases and the V segment lost 3 bases, leaving 13 bases of the junction unmatched. The CDR3 nucleotides read TGTGCCATCAGTGACTACCACCGGGACAGGGTGGAGGGAAACACCATATATTTT. It is translated as CAISDYHRDRVEGNTIYF.

This sequence joins TRBV10-3 and TRBJ2-3, with 14 bases matching TRBD2. The germline CDR1 and CDR2 sequences are ENHRY and SYGVKD. The CDR3 totals 16 residues. The ends lost 7 bases at V and 1 base at J; junction bases unmatched: 4. The CDR3: CAITGTSGSGTDTQYF. The CDR3 bases are TGTGCCATCACGGGGACTAGCGGGAGTGGCACAGATACGCAGTATTTT.

V is TRBV19 and J is TRBJ2-2, with D possibly matching TRBD2 (5 bases). The germline V gene has CDR1 LNHDA and CDR2 SQIVND (reference sequence). The CDR3 covers 13 residues. V was clipped by 3 bases and J by 8 bases, with 10 bases between them. This CDR3 reads CASSIEGRGELFF. The CDR3 DNA sequence: TGTGCCAGTAGTATCGAGGGCCGGGGGGAGCTGTTTTTT.

The chain combines TRBV7-9 with TRBJ1-1; D call uncertain. The V and J ends lost 1 base and 4 bases respectively, with 7 bases between them. Germline CDR1 reads SEHNR; CDR2 reads FQNEAQ (reference sequence). CDR3 length equals 13 residues. The CDR3: CASSLERRTEAFF. The DNA for the CDR3 is TGTGCCAGCAGCTTAGAGCGACGCACTGAAGCTTTCTTT.